This T cell receptor beta chain is from a study of blood T cell repertoires in COVID-19. In the study overall: COVID-19 samples, acute and convalescent, were from the United States, Italy and Spain.

The protocol was immunoSEQ multiplex PCR, while the TCRdb copy is restricted to in-frame clones and leaves out a portion. The repertoire consists of 100,000 to 150,000 clones, with around 80% occurring once and the leading ten covering about 2.3%. Living in 24 US areas, the participants were between roughly 18 and 90 years of age. Clinical history as reported by participants underpinned cohort assignment. Sequenced input: PBMCs or T cells enriched from blood (not recorded which). The TCR sequence derives from a man between 40 and 49 years old with acute COVID-19.

CDR3 region: CASSEGERNEQFF. The DNA of the CDR3 is TGTGCCAGCAGTGAGGGAGAGAGGAATGAGCAGTTCTTC. The chain couples TRBV6-1 to TRBJ2-1, with a possible D match to TRBD2 (5 bases). The V gene lost 3 bases and the J gene lost 7 bases, with 10 bases spanning the gap. Germline values: CDR1 MNHNS, CDR2 SASEGT. This CDR3 contains 13 residues.